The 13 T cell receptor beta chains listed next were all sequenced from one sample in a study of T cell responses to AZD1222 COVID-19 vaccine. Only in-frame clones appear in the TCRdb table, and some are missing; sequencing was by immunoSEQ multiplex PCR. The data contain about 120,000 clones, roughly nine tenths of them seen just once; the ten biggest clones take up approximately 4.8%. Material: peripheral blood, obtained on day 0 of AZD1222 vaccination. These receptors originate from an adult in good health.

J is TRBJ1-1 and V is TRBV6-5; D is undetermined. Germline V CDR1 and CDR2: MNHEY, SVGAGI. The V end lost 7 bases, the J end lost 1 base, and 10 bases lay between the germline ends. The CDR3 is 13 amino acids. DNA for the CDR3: TGTGCCAGCACCTACACGGAGAACACTGAAGCTTTCTTT. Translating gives CASTYTENTEAFF.

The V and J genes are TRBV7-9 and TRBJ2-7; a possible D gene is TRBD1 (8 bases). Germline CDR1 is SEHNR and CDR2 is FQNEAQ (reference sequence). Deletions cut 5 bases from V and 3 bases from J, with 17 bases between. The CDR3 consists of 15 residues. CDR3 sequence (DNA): TGTGCCAGCAGCCCAAGGGGGGGACAGGTCTACGAGCAGTACTTC. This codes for CASSPRGGQVYEQYF.

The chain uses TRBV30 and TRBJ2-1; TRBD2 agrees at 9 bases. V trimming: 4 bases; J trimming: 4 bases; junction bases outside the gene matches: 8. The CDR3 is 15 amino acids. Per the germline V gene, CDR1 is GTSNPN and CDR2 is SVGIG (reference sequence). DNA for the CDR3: TGTGCCTGGAACGGGGCTAGCGGGATTTACAATGAGCAGTTCTTC. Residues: CAWNGASGIYNEQFF. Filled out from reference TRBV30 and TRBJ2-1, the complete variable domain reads SQTIHQWPATLVQPVGSPLSLECTVEGTSNPNLYWYRQAAGRGLQLLFYSVGIGQISSEVPQNLSASRPQDRQFILSSKKLLLSDSGFYLCAWNGASGIYNEQFFGPGTRLTVL.

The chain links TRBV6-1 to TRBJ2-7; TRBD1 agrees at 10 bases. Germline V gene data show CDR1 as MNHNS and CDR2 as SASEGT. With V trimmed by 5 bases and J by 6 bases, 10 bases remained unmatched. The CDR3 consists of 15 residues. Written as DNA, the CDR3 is TGTGCCAGCAGTCCGCACCGGGACAGGGGTTCCGAGCAGTACTTC. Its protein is CASSPHRDRGSEQYF.

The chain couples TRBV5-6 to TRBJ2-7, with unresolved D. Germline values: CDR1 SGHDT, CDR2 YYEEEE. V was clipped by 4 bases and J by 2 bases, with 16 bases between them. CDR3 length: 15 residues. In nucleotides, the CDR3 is TGTGCCAGCAGCCCCTTCGAGGACCTTCCCTACGAGCAGTACTTC. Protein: CASSPFEDLPYEQYF.

CDR3 in DNA: TGTGCCAGCTCGGTTGGGACAGGTGGATCCTACGAGCAGTACTTC. As protein: CASSVGTGGSYEQYF. The chain links TRBV18 to TRBJ2-7; 8 bases agree with TRBD1. Germline V lookup: CDR1 KGHSH, CDR2 LQKENI. With V trimmed by 6 bases and J by 1 base, 8 bases remained unmatched. The length of the CDR3 is 15 residues.

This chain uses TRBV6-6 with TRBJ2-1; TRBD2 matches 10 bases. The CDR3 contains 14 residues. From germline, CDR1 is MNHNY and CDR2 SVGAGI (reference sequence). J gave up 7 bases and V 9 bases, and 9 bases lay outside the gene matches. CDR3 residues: CASRISSGRNEQFF. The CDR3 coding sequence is TGTGCCAGTAGGATCTCTAGCGGGAGAAATGAGCAGTTCTTC.

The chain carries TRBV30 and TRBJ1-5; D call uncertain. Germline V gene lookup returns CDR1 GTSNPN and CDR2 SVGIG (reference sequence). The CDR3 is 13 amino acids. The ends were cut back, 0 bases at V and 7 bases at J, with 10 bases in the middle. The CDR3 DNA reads TGTGCCTGGAGTGTACAGTCGGGGCAGCCCCAGCATTTT. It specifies CAWSVQSGQPQHF. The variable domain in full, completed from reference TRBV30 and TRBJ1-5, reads SQTIHQWPATLVQPVGSPLSLECTVEGTSNPNLYWYRQAAGRGLQLLFYSVGIGQISSEVPQNLSASRPQDRQFILSSKKLLLSDSGFYLCAWSVQSGQPQHFGDGTRLSIL.

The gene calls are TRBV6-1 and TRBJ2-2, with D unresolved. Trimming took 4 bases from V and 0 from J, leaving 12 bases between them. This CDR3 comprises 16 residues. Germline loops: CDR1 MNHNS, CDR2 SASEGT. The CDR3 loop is CASSAEGSANTGELFF. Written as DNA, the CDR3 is TGTGCCAGCAGTGCAGAAGGGTCCGCGAACACCGGGGAGCTGTTTTTT.

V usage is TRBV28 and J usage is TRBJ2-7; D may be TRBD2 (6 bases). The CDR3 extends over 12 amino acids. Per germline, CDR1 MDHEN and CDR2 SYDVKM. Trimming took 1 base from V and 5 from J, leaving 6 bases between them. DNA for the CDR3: TGTGCCAGCAGTTTATCGGGGGACGAGCAGTACTTC. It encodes CASSLSGDEQYF.

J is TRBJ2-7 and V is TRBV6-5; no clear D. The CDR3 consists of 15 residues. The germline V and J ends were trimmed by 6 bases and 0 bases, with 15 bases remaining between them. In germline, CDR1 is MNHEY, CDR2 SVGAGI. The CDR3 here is CASSGSYSNSYEQYF. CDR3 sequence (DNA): TGTGCCAGCAGCGGCAGTTACAGTAACTCCTACGAGCAGTACTTC.

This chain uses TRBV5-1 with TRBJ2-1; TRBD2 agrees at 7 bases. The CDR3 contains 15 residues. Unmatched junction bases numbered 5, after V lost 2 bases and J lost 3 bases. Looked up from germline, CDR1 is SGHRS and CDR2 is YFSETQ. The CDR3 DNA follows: TGCGCCAGCAGCTTAGAGCGGGGCTTCTACAATGAGCAGTTCTTC. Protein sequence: CASSLERGFYNEQFF.

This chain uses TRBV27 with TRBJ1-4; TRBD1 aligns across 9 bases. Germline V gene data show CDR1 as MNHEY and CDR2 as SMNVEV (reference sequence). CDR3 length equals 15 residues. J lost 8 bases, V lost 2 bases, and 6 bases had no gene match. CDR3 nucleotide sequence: TGTGCCAGCAGTTTAGGGACAGGGTTTCGCGAAAAACTGTTTTTT. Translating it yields CASSLGTGFREKLFF.